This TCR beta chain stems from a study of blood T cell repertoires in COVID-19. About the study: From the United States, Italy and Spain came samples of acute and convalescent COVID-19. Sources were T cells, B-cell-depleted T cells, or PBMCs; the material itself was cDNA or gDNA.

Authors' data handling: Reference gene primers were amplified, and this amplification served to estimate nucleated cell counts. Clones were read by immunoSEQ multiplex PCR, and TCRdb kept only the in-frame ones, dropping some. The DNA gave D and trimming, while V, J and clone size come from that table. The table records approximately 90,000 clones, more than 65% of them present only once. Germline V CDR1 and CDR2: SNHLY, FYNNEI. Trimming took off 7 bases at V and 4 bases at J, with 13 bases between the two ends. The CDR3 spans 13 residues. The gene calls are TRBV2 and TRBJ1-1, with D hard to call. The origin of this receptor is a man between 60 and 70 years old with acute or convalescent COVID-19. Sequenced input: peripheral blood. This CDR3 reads CASKRGGSTEAFF. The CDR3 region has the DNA TGTGCCAGCAAGCGCGGAGGGAGCACTGAAGCTTTCTTT.